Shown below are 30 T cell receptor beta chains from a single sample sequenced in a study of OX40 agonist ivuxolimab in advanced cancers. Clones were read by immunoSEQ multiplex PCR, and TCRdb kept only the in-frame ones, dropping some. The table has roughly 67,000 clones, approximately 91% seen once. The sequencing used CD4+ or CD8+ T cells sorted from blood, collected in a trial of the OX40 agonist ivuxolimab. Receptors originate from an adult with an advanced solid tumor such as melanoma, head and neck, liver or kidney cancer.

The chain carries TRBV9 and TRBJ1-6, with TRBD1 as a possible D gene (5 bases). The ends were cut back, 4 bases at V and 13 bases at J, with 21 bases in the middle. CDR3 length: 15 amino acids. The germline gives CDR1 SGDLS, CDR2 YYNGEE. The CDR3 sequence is CASSPRTGNSSPLHF. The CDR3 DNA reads TGTGCCAGCAGCCCCCGAACAGGCAATTCATCCCCCCTCCACTTT.

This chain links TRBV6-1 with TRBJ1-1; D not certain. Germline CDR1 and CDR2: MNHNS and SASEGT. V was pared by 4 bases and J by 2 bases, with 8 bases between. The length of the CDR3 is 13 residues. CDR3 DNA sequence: TGTGCCAGCAGTGCCCAGCCAAACACTGAAGCTTTCTTT. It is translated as CASSAQPNTEAFF.

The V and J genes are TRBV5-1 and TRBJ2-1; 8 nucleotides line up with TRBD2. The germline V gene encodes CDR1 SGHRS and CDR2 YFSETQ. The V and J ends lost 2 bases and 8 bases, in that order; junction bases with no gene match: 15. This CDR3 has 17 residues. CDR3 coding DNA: TGCGCCAGCAGCTTCGCTGGGGTTAGCGGGACGTTGGATGAGCAGTTCTTC. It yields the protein CASSFAGVSGTLDEQFF.

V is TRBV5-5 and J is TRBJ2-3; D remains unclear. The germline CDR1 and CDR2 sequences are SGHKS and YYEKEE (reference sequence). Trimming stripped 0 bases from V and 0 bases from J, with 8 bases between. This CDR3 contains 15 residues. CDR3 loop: CASSLGQLSTDTQYF. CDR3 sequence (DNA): TGTGCCAGCAGCTTGGGACAACTGAGCACAGATACGCAGTATTTT. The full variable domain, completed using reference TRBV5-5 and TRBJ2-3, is DAGVTQSPTHLIKTRGQQVTLRCSPISGHKSVSWYQQVLGQGPQFIFQYYEKEERGRGNFPDRFSARQFPNYSSELNVNALLLGDSALYLCASSLGQLSTDTQYFGPGTRLTVL.

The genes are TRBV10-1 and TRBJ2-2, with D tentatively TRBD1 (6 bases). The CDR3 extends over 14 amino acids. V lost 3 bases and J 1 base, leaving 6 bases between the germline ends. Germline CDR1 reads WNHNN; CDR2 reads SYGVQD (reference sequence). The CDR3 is CASSDRGNTGELFF. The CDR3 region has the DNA TGCGCCAGCAGTGACAGGGGGAACACCGGGGAGCTGTTTTTT.

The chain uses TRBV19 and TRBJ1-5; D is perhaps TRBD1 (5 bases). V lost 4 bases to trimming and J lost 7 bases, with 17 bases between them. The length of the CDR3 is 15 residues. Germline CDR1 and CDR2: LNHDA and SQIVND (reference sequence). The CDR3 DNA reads TGTGCCAGTAGTAGCTCCTACTCCAGGGAACAGCCCCAGCATTTT. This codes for CASSSSYSREQPQHF. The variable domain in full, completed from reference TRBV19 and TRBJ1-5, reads DGGITQSPKYLFRKEGQNVTLSCEQNLNHDAMYWYRQDPGQGLRLIYYSQIVNDFQKGDIAEGYSVSREKKESFPLTVTSAQKNPTAFYLCASSSSYSREQPQHFGDGTRLSIL.

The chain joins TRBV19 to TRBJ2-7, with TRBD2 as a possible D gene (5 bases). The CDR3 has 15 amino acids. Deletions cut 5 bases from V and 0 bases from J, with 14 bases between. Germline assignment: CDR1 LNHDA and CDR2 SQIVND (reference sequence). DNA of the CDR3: TGTGCCAGTAGTTGGGGAGCGCAGAGCTCCTACGAGCAGTACTTC. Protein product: CASSWGAQSSYEQYF.

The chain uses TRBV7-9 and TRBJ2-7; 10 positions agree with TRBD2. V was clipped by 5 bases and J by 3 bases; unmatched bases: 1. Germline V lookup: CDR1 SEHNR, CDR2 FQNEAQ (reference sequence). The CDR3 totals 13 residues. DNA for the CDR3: TGTGCCAGCAGCACTAGCGGGAACTACGAGCAGTACTTC. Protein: CASSTSGNYEQYF.

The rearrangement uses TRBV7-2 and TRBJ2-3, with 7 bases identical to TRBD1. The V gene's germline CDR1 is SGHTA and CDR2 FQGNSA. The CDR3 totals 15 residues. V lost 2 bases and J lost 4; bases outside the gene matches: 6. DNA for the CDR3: TGTGCCAGCAGCTTAAAGACAGGGAACGCAGATACGCAGTATTTT. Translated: CASSLKTGNADTQYF.

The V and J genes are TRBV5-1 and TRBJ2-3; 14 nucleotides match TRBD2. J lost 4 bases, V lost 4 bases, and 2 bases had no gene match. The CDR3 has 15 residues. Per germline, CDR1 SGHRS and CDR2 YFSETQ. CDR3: CASSGLAGGPDTQYF. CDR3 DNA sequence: TGCGCCAGCAGCGGACTAGCGGGAGGCCCAGATACGCAGTATTTT.

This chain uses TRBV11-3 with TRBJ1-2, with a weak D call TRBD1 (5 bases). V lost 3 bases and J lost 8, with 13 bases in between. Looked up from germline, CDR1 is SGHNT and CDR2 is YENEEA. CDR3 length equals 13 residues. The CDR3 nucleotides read TGTGCCAGCAGCTTTGGTCAGGGACGAGGCTACACCTTC. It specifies CASSFGQGRGYTF.

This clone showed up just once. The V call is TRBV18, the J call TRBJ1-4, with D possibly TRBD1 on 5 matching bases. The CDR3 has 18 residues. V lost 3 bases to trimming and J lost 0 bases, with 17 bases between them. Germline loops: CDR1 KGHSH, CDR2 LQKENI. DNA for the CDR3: TGTGCCAGCTCACCGGGGGTCCTGACGGACCCAACTAATGAAAAACTGTTTTTT. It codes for CASSPGVLTDPTNEKLFF.

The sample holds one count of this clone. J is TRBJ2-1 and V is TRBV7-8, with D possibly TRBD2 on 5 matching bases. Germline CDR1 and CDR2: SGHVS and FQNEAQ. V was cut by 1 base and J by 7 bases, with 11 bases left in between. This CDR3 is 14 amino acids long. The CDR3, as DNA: TGTGCCAGCAGCTTAGTTGGTCTAGCTAATGAGCAGTTCTTC. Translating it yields CASSLVGLANEQFF.

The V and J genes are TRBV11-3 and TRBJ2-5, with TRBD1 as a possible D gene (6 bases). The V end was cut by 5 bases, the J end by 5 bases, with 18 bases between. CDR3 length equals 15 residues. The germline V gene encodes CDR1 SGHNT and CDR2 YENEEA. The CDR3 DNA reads TGTGCCAGCAGCCCTCTTCTAGGGGGTTGGGAGACCCAGTACTTC. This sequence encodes CASSPLLGGWETQYF.

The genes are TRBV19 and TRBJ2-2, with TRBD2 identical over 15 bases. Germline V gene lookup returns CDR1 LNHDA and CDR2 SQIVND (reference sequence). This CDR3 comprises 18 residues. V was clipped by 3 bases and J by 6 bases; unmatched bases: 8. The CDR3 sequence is CASSIGLAGGLLPGELFF. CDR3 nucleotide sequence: TGTGCCAGTAGTATCGGACTAGCGGGAGGGTTATTGCCCGGGGAGCTGTTTTTT.

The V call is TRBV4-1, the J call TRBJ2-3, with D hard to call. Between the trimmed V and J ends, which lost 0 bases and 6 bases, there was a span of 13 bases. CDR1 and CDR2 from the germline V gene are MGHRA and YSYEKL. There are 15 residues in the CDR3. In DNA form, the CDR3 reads TGCGCCAGCAGCCAAGATCGGGCGGCCGCGGATACGCAGTATTTT. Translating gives CASSQDRAAADTQYF.

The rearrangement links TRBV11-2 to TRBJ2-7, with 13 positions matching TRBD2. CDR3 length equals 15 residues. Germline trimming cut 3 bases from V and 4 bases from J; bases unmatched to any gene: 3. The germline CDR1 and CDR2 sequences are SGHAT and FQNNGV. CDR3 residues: CASSFRTSGSYEQYF. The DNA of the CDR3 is TGTGCCAGCAGCTTTAGGACTAGCGGGAGTTACGAGCAGTACTTC.

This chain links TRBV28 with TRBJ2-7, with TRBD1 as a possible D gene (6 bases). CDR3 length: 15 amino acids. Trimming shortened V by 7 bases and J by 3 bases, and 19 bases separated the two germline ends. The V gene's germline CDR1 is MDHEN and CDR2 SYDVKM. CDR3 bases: TGTGCCAGCATCTCCCCGGTAGGGGGTTTCTACGAGCAGTACTTC. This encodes CASISPVGGFYEQYF.

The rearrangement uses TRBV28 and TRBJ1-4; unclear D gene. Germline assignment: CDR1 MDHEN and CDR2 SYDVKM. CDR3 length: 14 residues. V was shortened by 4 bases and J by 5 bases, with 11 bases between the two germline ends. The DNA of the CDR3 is TGTGCCAGCAGTTCCCATGGGAGAAATGAAAAACTGTTTTTT. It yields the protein CASSSHGRNEKLFF.

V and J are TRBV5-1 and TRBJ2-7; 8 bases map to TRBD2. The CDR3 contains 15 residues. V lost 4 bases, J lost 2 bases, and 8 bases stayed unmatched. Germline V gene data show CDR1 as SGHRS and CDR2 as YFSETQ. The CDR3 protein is CASSPGGTYPYEQYF. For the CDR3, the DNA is TGCGCCAGCAGCCCGGGAGGGACCTACCCCTACGAGCAGTACTTC.

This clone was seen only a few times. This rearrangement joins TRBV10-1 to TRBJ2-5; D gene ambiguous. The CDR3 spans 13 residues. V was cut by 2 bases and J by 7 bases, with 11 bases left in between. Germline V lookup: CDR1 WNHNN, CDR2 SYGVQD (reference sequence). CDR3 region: CASSESPKGTQYF. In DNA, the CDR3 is TGCGCCAGCAGTGAGAGTCCGAAGGGGACCCAGTACTTC.

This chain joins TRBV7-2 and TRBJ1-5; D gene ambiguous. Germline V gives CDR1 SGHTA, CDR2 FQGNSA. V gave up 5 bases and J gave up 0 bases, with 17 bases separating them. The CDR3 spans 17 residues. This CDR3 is CASSPVGVRYSNQPQHF. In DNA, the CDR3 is TGTGCCAGCAGCCCCGTCGGGGTCCGGTATAGCAATCAGCCCCAGCATTTT.

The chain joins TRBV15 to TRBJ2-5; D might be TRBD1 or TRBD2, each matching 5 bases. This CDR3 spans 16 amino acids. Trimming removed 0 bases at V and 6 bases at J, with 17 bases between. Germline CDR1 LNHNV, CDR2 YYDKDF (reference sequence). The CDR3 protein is CATSRDRARDGKTQYF. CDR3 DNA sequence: TGTGCCACCAGCAGAGATCGGGCCCGGGACGGAAAGACCCAGTACTTC.

Written as DNA, the CDR3 is TGTGCCAGCAGCGAAACAGGGACCGGGGGCACAGATACGCAGTATTTT. Residues: CASSETGTGGTDTQYF. The J gene is TRBJ2-3, the V gene TRBV6-1; possible D gene TRBD1, 6 bases. CDR1 and CDR2 from the germline V gene are MNHNS and SASEGT. The length of the CDR3 is 16 residues. V was clipped by 6 bases and J by 1 base, with 17 bases between them.

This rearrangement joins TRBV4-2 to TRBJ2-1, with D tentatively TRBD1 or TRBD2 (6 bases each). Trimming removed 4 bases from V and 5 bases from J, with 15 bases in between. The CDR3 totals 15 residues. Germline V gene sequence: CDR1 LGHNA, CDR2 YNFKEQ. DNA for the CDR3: TGTGCCAGCAGCCTAACTCAGGGGACTCACAATGAGCAGTTCTTC. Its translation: CASSLTQGTHNEQFF.

This chain's CDR3 is CASSPLGYSTDTQYF. In DNA, the CDR3 is TGTGCCAGCAGTCCCTTGGGGTACAGCACAGATACGCAGTATTTT. This chain uses TRBV27 with TRBJ2-3; the D is unclear. The ends were cut back, 5 bases at V and 0 bases at J, with 12 bases in the middle. From germline, CDR1 is MNHEY and CDR2 SMNVEV (reference sequence). The CDR3 sequence is 15 residues long.

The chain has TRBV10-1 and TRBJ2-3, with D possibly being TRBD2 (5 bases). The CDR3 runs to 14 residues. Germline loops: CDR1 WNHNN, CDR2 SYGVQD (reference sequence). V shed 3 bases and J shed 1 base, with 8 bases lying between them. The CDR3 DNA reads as TGCGCCAGCAGTGATGGAGGTGGCACAGATACGCAGTATTTT. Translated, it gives CASSDGGGTDTQYF.

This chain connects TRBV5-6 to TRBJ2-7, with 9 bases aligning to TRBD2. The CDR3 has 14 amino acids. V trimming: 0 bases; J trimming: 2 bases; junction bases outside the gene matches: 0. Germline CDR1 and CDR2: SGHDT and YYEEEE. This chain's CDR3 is CASSLGGRAYEQYF. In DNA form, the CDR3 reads TGTGCCAGCAGCTTGGGCGGGAGGGCCTACGAGCAGTACTTC. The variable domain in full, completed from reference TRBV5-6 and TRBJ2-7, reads DAGVTQSPTHLIKTRGQQVTLRCSPKSGHDTVSWYQQALGQGPQFIFQYYEEEERQRGNFPDRFSGHQFPNYSSELNVNALLLGDSALYLCASSLGGRAYEQYFGPGTRLTVT.

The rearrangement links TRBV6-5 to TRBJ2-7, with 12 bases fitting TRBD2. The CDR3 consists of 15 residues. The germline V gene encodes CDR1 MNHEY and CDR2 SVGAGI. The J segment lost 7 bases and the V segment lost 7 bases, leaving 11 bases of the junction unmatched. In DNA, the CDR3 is TGTGCCAGCACCCCAACGGGACTAGCGGGTGGGGAGCAGTACTTC. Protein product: CASTPTGLAGGEQYF.

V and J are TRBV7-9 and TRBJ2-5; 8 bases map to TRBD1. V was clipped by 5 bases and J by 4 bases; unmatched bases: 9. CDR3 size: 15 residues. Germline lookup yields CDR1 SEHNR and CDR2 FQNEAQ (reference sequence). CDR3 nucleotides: TGTGCCAGCAGCCCAGGACAGGGAGGAATAGAGACCCAGTACTTC. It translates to CASSPGQGGIETQYF. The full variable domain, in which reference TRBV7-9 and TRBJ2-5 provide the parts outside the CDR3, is DTGVSQNPRHKITKRGQNVTFRCDPISEHNRLYWYRQTLGQGPEFLTYFQNEAQLEKSRLLSDRFSAERPKGSFSTLEIQRTEQGDSAMYLCASSPGQGGIETQYFGPGTRLLVL.